These T cell receptor beta chains were read from a single sample in a study of T cell responses to AZD1222 COVID-19 vaccine. Assay: immunoSEQ multiplex PCR; the TCRdb copy retains only in-frame clones and omits some. Found here are some 140,000 clones, roughly 90% of them singletons; the top ten hold roughly 2%. The sample in question was peripheral blood, obtained on day 0 of AZD1222 vaccination. All receptors derive from an adult in good health. CDR3s include the opening cysteine and the closing phenylalanine or tryptophan.

j_call cdr3_length v_call cdr3_aa
TRBJ1-1 15 TRBV6-1 CASSEGFFMNTEAFF
TRBJ1-1 13 TRBV6-4 CASKQAPNTEAFF
TRBJ1-2 17 TRBV5-1 CASSSTYGGRSGYGYTF
TRBJ1-1 13 TRBV27 CASSGGPHTEAFF
TRBJ1-2 12 TRBV7-2 CASSGDIYGYTF
TRBJ1-4 14 TRBV5-6 CASSWGGLNEKLFF
TRBJ1-2 13 TRBV10-3 CAITQDRVYGYTF
TRBJ2-5 14 TRBV27 CASSPHHAKETQYF
TRBJ1-4 16 TRBV4-1 CASSQGFTAGYEKLFF
TRBJ2-5 15 TRBV9 CASSVDRRQQETQYF
TRBJ1-2 14 TRBV5-4 CASSLGSYRDGYTF
TRBJ2-7 14 TRBV6-6 CASTLGGGKYEQYF
TRBJ2-1 19 TRBV28 CASSLSPPLVVRSYNEQFF
TRBJ1-1 17 TRBV12-5 CASALIRTGYIGTEAFF
TRBJ2-1 17 TRBV24-1 CATSDPDRAEGNNEQFF
TRBJ1-2 14 TRBV19 CASSPGQGAGGYTF
TRBJ1-2 17 TRBV6-2/TRBV6-3 CASSYGTQGDPNYGYTF
TRBJ2-3 17 TRBV7-7 CASSFSGLAGGADTQYF
TRBJ1-1 12 TRBV6-6 CASSPGDTEAFF
TRBJ2-5 12 TRBV11-1 CASSFSGLTQYF
TRBJ1-1 15 TRBV30 CAWRYWGAGVAEAFF
TRBJ2-7 14 TRBV9 CASSPRPISYEQYF
TRBJ2-5 16 TRBV28 CASTPWKGRGQETQYF
TRBJ1-4 15 TRBV27 CASSSFGTAFEKLFF
TRBJ1-3 14 TRBV27 CASRGLISGNTIYF
TRBJ2-7 14 TRBV11-2 CASSLAGGSYEQYF
TRBJ1-5 14 TRBV7-2 CASSLSRAGQPQHF
TRBJ1-2 15 TRBV9 CASSVATGGDGGYTF
TRBJ2-2 15 TRBV4-1 CASSTGTKNTGELFF
TRBJ1-1 13 TRBV6-2/TRBV6-3 CASSPGLRTEAFF
TRBJ1-4 16 TRBV7-9 CASSLGRVSTNEKLFF
TRBJ1-2 13 TRBV28 CASSLTTTPGYTF
TRBJ1-1 13 TRBV7-2 CASSLEFRREAFF
TRBJ2-3 13 TRBV29-1 CSVEGLRTDTQYF
TRBJ1-1 14 TRBV6-2/TRBV6-3 CASSYSGEGAEAFF
TRBJ2-7 12 TRBV7-9 CASTGATYEQYF
TRBJ1-2 15 TRBV19 CASSTGQGPNYGYTF
TRBJ1-5 15 TRBV6-5 CASSRTGTNNQPQHF
TRBJ2-7 16 TRBV11-2 CASSRLSGRGIYEQYF
TRBJ2-3 16 TRBV15 CATSREGLAGTDTQYF
TRBJ1-2 13 TRBV6-6 CASTTGGEYGYTF
TRBJ1-5 18 TRBV28 CASSLNWGQGLPNQPQHF